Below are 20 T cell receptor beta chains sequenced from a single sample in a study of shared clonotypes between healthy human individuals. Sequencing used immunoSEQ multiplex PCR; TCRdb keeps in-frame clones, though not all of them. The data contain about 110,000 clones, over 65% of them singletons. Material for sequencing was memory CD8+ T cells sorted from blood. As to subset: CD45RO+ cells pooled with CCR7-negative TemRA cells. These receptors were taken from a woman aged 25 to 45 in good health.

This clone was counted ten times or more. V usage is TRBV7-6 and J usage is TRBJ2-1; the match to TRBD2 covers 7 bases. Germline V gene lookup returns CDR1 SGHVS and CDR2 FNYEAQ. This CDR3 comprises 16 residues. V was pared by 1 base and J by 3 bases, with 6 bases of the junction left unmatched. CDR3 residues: CASSLDLRENYNEQFF. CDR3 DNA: TGTGCCAGCAGCTTAGACTTGCGGGAGAACTACAATGAGCAGTTCTTC.

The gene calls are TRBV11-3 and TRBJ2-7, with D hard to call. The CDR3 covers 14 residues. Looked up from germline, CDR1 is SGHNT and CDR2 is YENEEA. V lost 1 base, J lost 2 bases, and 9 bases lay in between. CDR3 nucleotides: TGTGCCAGCAGCTTAGCGGGCGCTGCCTACGAGCAGTACTTC. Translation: CASSLAGAAYEQYF.

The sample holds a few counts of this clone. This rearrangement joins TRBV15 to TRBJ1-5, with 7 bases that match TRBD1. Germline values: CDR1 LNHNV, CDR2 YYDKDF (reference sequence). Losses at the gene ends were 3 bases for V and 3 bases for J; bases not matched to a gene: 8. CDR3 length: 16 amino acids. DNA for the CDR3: TGTGCCACCAGCAGCGACACAGGGGACTACAATCAGCCCCAGCATTTT. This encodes CATSSDTGDYNQPQHF.

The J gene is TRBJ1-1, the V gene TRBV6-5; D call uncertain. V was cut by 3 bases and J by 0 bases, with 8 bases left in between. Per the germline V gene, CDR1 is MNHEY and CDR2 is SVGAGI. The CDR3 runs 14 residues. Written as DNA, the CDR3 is TGTGCCAGCAGTTATTCGAATTTGAACACTGAAGCTTTCTTT. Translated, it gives CASSYSNLNTEAFF.

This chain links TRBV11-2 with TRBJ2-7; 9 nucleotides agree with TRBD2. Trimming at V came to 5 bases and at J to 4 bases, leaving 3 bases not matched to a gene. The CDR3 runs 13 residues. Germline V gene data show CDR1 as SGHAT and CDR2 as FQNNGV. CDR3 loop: CASSLAGPYEQYF. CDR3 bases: TGTGCCAGCAGCCTAGCGGGACCATACGAGCAGTACTTC.

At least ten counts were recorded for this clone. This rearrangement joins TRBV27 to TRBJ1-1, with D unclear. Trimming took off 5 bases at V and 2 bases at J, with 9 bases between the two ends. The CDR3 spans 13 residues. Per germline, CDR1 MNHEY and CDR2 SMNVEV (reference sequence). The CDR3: CASSPRGNTEAFF. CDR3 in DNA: TGTGCCAGCAGTCCCCGTGGTAACACTGAAGCTTTCTTT.

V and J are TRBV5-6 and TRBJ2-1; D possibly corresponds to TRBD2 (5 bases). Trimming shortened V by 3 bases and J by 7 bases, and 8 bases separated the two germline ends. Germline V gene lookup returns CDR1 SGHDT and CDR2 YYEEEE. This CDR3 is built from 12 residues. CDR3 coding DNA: TGTGCCAGCAGCTCCGGGATTAATGAGCAGTTCTTC. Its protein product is CASSSGINEQFF.

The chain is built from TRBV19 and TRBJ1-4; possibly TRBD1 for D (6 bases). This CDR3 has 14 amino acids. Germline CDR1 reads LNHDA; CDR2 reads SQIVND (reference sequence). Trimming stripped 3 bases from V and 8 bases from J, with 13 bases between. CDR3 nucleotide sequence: TGTGCCAGTAGTATGACGACAGGTACGGAAAAACTGTTTTTT. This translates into CASSMTTGTEKLFF.

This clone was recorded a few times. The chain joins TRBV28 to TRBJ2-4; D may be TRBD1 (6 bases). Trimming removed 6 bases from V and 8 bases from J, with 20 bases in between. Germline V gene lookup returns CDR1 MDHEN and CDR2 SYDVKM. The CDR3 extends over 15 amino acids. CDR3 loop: CASSQGTLATDIQYF. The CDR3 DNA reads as TGTGCCAGCAGCCAAGGGACACTCGCAACGGACATTCAGTACTTC.

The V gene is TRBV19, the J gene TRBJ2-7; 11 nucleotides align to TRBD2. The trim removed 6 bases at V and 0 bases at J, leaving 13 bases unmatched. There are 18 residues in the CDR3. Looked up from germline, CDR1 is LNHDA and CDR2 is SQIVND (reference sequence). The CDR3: CASRPGLAVRGSSYEQYF. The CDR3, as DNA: TGTGCCAGTAGGCCGGGACTAGCGGTAAGAGGTTCCTCCTACGAGCAGTACTTC.

CDR3 loop: CASRKGVYTEAFF. Written as DNA, the CDR3 is TGTGCCAGCAGGAAGGGGGTATATACTGAAGCTTTCTTT. The V and J genes are TRBV6-1 and TRBJ1-1; D may be TRBD1 (6 bases). This CDR3 has 13 amino acids. Germline values: CDR1 MNHNS, CDR2 SASEGT. V gave up 6 bases and J gave up 5 bases, with 13 bases separating them.

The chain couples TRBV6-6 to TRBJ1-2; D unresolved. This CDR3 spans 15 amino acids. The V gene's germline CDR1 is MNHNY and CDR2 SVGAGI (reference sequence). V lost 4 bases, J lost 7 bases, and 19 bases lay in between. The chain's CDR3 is CASSFDSSGVRGYTF. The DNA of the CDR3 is TGTGCCAGCAGTTTCGACTCGTCCGGCGTCCGTGGCTACACCTTC.

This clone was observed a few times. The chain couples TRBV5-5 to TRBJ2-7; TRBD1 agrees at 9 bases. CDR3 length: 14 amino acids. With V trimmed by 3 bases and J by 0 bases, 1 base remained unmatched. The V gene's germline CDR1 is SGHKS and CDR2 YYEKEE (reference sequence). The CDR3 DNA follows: TGTGCCAGCAGCTGGGACAGGGTCTCCTACGAGCAGTACTTC. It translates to CASSWDRVSYEQYF.

CDR3 bases: TGTGCCAGCAGCGGCGCAACTAGCGGGATTTCCTACGAGCAGTACTTC. Protein: CASSGATSGISYEQYF. V gene TRBV11-2 combines with J gene TRBJ2-7; 10 bases align to TRBD2. This CDR3 has 16 amino acids. Looked up from germline, CDR1 is SGHAT and CDR2 is FQNNGV. The junction had 8 bases not matched to a gene; V was cut back by 5 bases and J by 1 base.

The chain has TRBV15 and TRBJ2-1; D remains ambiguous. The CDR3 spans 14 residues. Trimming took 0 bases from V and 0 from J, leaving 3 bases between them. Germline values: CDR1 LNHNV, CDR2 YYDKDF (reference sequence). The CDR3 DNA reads TGTGCCACCAGCAGAGACGGCTCCTACAATGAGCAGTTCTTC. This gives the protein CATSRDGSYNEQFF. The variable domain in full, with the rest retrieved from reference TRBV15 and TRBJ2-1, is DAMVIQNPRYQVTQFGKPVTLSCSQTLNHNVMYWYQQKSSQAPKLLFHYYDKDFNNEADTPDNFQSRRPNTSFCFLDIRSPGLGDTAMYLCATSRDGSYNEQFFGPGTRLTVL.

CDR3 bases: TGTGCCAGCAGCTTAGGAGTCCACGAGCAGTACTTC. It encodes CASSLGVHEQYF. The gene calls are TRBV7-9 and TRBJ2-7, with D unresolved. The V end was cut by 1 base, the J end by 5 bases, with 6 bases between. CDR3 length equals 12 residues. Germline CDR1 is SEHNR and CDR2 is FQNEAQ (reference sequence). Together with reference TRBV7-9 and TRBJ2-7, the CDR3 gives the full variable domain: DTGVSQNPRHKITKRGQNVTFRCDPISEHNRLYWYRQTLGQGPEFLTYFQNEAQLEKSRLLSDRFSAERPKGSFSTLEIQRTEQGDSAMYLCASSLGVHEQYFGPGTRLTVT.

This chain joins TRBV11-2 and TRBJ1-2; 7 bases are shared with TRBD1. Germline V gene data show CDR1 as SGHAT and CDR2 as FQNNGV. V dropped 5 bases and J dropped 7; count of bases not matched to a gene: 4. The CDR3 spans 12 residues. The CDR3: CASSTSGGGYTF. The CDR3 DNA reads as TGTGCCAGCAGCACCTCAGGGGGTGGCTACACCTTC.

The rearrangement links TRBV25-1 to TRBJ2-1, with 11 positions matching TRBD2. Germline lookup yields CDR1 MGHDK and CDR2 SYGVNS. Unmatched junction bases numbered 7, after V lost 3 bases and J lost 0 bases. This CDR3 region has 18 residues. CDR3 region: CASSDLPGLAASYNEQFF. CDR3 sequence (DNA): TGTGCCAGCAGTGACCTGCCGGGACTAGCGGCCTCCTACAATGAGCAGTTCTTC.

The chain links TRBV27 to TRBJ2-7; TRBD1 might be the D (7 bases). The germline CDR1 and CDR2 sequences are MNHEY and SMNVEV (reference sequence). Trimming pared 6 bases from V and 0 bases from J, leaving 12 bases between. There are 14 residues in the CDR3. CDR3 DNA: TGTGCCAGCAGCGCCAGGGGGGACTCCTACGAGCAGTACTTC. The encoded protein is CASSARGDSYEQYF.

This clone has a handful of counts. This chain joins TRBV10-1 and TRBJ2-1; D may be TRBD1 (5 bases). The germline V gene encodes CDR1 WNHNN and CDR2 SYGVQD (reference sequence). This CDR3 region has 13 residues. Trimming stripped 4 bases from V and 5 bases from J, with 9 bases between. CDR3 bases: TGCGCCAGCAGTGCCAGGGAAAACAATGAGCAGTTCTTC. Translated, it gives CASSARENNEQFF.